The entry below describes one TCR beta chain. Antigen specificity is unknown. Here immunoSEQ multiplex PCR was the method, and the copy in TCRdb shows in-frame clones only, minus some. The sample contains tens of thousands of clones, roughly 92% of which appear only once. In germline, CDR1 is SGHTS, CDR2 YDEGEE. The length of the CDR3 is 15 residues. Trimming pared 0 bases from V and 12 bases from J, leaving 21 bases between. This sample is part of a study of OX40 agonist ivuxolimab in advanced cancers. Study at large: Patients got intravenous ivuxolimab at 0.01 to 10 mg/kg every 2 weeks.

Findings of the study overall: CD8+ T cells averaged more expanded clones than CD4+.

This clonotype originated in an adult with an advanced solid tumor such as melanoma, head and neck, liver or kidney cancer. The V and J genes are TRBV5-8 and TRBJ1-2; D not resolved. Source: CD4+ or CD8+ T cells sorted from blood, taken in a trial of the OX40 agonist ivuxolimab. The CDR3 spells CASSLGEARFIFDTF. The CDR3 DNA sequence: TGTGCCAGCAGCTTGGGGGAGGCGAGGTTCATCTTCGACACCTTC.